One sample yielded the 22 T cell receptor beta chains listed below, sequenced in a study of blood T cell repertoires in COVID-19. TCRdb's copy holds only in-frame clones and misses some; the assay was immunoSEQ multiplex PCR. The sample comprises some 150,000 clones, approximately 87% of which are singletons, and 9.5% to 13% rests with the top ten. Sample: peripheral blood. These receptors were collected from a woman in her sixties with COVID-19, enrolled during active disease.

V and J are TRBV9 and TRBJ2-2; 8 positions match TRBD2. The CDR3 extends over 17 amino acids. In germline, CDR1 is SGDLS, CDR2 YYNGEE. Trimming at V came to 2 bases and at J to 3 bases, leaving 9 bases not matched to a gene. The CDR3 region is CASSVRIRTSHTGELFF. The CDR3, as DNA: TGTGCCAGCAGCGTCAGAATCCGGACTAGCCACACCGGGGAGCTGTTTTTT. Looking up the rest from reference TRBV9 and TRBJ2-2 gives the full variable domain: DSGVTQTPKHLITATGQRVTLRCSPRSGDLSVYWYQQSLDQGLQFLIQYYNGEERAKGNILERFSAQQFPDLHSELNLSSLELGDSALYFCASSVRIRTSHTGELFFGEGSRLTVL.

The chain links TRBV9 to TRBJ1-6; TRBD1 aligns across 7 bases. The V gene's germline CDR1 is SGDLS and CDR2 YYNGEE. The junction had 13 bases not matched to a gene; V was cut back by 4 bases and J by 0 bases. The CDR3 is made up of 19 amino acids. The CDR3 nucleotides read TGTGCCAGCAGCCCTACCCCGGGACAGTCAAGCTCCTATAATTCACCCCTCCACTTT. Translated, it gives CASSPTPGQSSSYNSPLHF. Complete variable domain (other parts from reference TRBV9 and TRBJ1-6): DSGVTQTPKHLITATGQRVTLRCSPRSGDLSVYWYQQSLDQGLQFLIQYYNGEERAKGNILERFSAQQFPDLHSELNLSSLELGDSALYFCASSPTPGQSSSYNSPLHFGNGTRLTVT.

This clone came up a few times. The V gene is TRBV4-1, the J gene TRBJ2-1; D might be TRBD2 (6 bases). Germline CDR1 MGHRA, CDR2 YSYEKL. This CDR3 region has 17 residues. Trimming stripped 0 bases from V and 8 bases from J, with 20 bases between. CDR3 bases: TGCGCCAGCAGCCAAGATCCCGGGAGTCGGGTTTGGGATGAGCAGTTCTTC. Protein product: CASSQDPGSRVWDEQFF.

V gene TRBV28 combines with J gene TRBJ1-1, with D possibly being TRBD1 (5 bases). This CDR3 has 15 residues. Trimming stripped 6 bases from V and 3 bases from J, with 17 bases between. Germline V gives CDR1 MDHEN, CDR2 SYDVKM. The CDR3 DNA is TGTGCCAGCAGCCTACCTCGGACAACTTACACTGAAGCTTTCTTT. The encoded protein is CASSLPRTTYTEAFF.

V usage is TRBV6-5 and J usage is TRBJ2-1; TRBD1 matches 10 bases. V lost 4 bases and J lost 7; bases outside the gene matches: 4. Germline CDR1 and CDR2: MNHEY and SVGAGI. This CDR3 contains 14 residues. CDR3 nucleotide sequence: TGTGCCAGCAGTTTAGACAGGGGGCGAAATGAGCAGTTCTTC. It codes for CASSLDRGRNEQFF.

The J gene is TRBJ2-4, the V gene TRBV6-2 or TRBV6-3; unclear D gene. V was pared by 5 bases and J by 3 bases, with 11 bases between. CDR1 and CDR2 from the germline V gene are MNHEY and SVGEGT. The CDR3 runs to 14 residues. The CDR3 DNA sequence: TGTGCCAGCAGTCAAGACATGGTCAAAAACATTCAGTACTTC. Amino acids: CASSQDMVKNIQYF.

This clone appeared a single time. V usage is TRBV9 and J usage is TRBJ2-5, with a tentative D call TRBD2 (5 bases). The CDR3 has 13 amino acids. From germline, CDR1 is SGDLS and CDR2 YYNGEE. V lost 0 bases and J lost 5, with 8 bases in between. The DNA of the CDR3 is TGTGCCAGCAGCGTAGCGGGGTGGGAGACCCAGTACTTC. It codes for CASSVAGWETQYF. Full variable domain (outside the CDR3, taken from reference TRBV9 and TRBJ2-5): DSGVTQTPKHLITATGQRVTLRCSPRSGDLSVYWYQQSLDQGLQFLIQYYNGEERAKGNILERFSAQQFPDLHSELNLSSLELGDSALYFCASSVAGWETQYFGPGTRLLVL.

The V and J genes are TRBV5-4 and TRBJ2-2, with no clear D. Germline V gene sequence: CDR1 SGHNT, CDR2 YYREEE (reference sequence). Trimming took off 4 bases at V and 4 bases at J, with 8 bases between the two ends. The CDR3 extends over 13 amino acids. In DNA form, the CDR3 reads TGTGCCAGCAGCGTAACTGGCACCGGGGAGCTGTTTTTT. Protein: CASSVTGTGELFF.

The chain has TRBV12-3 or TRBV12-4 and TRBJ1-2, with D hard to call. The CDR3 is 11 amino acids. V lost 5 bases, J lost 8 bases, and 9 bases lay in between. The CDR3 loop reads CASSGLRGYTF. In DNA form, the CDR3 reads TGTGCCAGCAGTGGACTTCGGGGCTACACCTTC.

The V gene is TRBV29-1, the J gene TRBJ2-5, with D possibly TRBD1 on 5 matching bases. With 1 base removed from V and 4 bases from J, the gap between germline ends came to 7 bases. Germline assignment: CDR1 SQVTM and CDR2 ANQGSEA. The CDR3 has 12 residues. The CDR3 sequence is CSVEGGPETQYF. The CDR3, as DNA: TGCAGCGTTGAAGGGGGCCCAGAGACCCAGTACTTC.

This chain connects TRBV6-5 to TRBJ1-4; TRBD1 matches at 7 bases. Germline V lookup: CDR1 MNHEY, CDR2 SVGAGI. V lost 6 bases and J lost 6; bases outside the gene matches: 7. The CDR3 has 14 amino acids. The chain's CDR3 is CASSPQGMDEKLFF. DNA of the CDR3: TGTGCCAGCAGCCCACAGGGGATGGATGAAAAACTGTTTTTT.

This chain uses TRBV5-1 with TRBJ2-2, with D possibly TRBD1 on 6 matching bases. The germline V and J ends were trimmed by 0 bases and 4 bases, with 7 bases remaining between them. Germline CDR1 and CDR2: SGHRS and YFSETQ. The CDR3 is 14 residues long. CDR3 loop: CASSLAGATGELFF. CDR3 DNA sequence: TGCGCCAGCAGCTTGGCAGGGGCCACCGGGGAGCTGTTTTTT.

The rearrangement uses TRBV29-1 and TRBJ1-2, with 8 bases matching TRBD1. Germline CDR1 is SQVTM and CDR2 is ANQGSEA. CDR3 length equals 16 residues. V lost 6 bases and J lost 7; bases outside the gene matches: 19. CDR3 loop: CSVVGQGQTVWGGYTF. CDR3 sequence (DNA): TGCAGCGTAGTCGGACAGGGACAAACAGTTTGGGGTGGCTACACCTTC. Based on the CDR3 plus reference TRBV29-1 and TRBJ1-2, the full variable domain is SAVISQKPSRDICQRGTSLTIQCQVDSQVTMMFWYRQQPGQSLTLIATANQGSEATYESGFVIDKFPISRPNLTFSTLTVSNMSPEDSSIYLCSVVGQGQTVWGGYTFGSGTRLTVV.

V is TRBV7-9 and J is TRBJ2-1; 8 bases are a match to TRBD2. J gave up 9 bases and V 5 bases, and 12 bases lay outside the gene matches. There are 15 residues in the CDR3. Germline lookup yields CDR1 SEHNR and CDR2 FQNEAQ (reference sequence). CDR3 DNA sequence: TGTGCCAGCAGCCTGAGACTAGCGCGAGTATCTGAGCAGTTCTTC. Translating gives CASSLRLARVSEQFF.

The chain recombines TRBV6-5 with TRBJ1-2, with D unclear. Germline V gives CDR1 MNHEY, CDR2 SVGAGI. V was shortened by 6 bases and J by 5 bases, with 16 bases between the two germline ends. The CDR3 length is 14 residues. In nucleotides, the CDR3 is TGTGCCAGCAGGCCGCGTGCCGGGAAGTATGGCTACACCTTC. It translates to CASRPRAGKYGYTF.

This clone came up once. The chain carries TRBV19 and TRBJ2-7; tentative D call: TRBD2 (6 bases). The V gene's germline CDR1 is LNHDA and CDR2 SQIVND (reference sequence). Trimming pared 3 bases from V and 1 base from J, leaving 13 bases between. The CDR3 has 15 amino acids. CDR3 protein: CASSISERASYEQYF. CDR3 bases: TGTGCCAGTAGTATTTCAGAGCGGGCGTCCTACGAGCAGTACTTC.

This clone was found once. V gene TRBV24-1 combines with J gene TRBJ2-1, with TRBD2 matching 8 bases. Germline V CDR1 and CDR2: KGHDR, SFDVKD. With V trimmed by 10 bases and J by 8 bases, 3 bases remained unmatched. CDR3 length equals 11 residues. CDR3: CATGLGDEQFF. The CDR3 nucleotides are TGTGCCACGGGACTAGGTGATGAGCAGTTCTTC.

The chain employs TRBV3-1 (or the pseudogene TRBV3-2) and TRBJ1-1; the D gene is possibly TRBD1 (5 bases). V gave up 0 bases and J gave up 11 bases, with 13 bases separating them. The CDR3 totals 13 residues. Germline assignment: CDR1 LGHDT and CDR2 YNNKEL (reference sequence). The CDR3 region is CASSQDLGVGAFF. The CDR3 nucleotides read TGTGCCAGCAGCCAAGATCTAGGGGTCGGGGCTTTCTTT.

The V call is TRBV4-3, the J call TRBJ2-2, with 9 positions matching TRBD2. J was trimmed by 3 bases and V by 5 bases; bases with no gene match: 10. This CDR3 spans 17 amino acids. Germline V lookup: CDR1 LGHNA, CDR2 YSLEER. The CDR3 spells CASSGGRGASDTGELFF. For the CDR3, the DNA is TGCGCCAGCAGCGGCGGGAGGGGGGCGAGCGACACCGGGGAGCTGTTTTTT.

V gene TRBV27 combines with J gene TRBJ1-6; 9 positions match TRBD1. CDR1 MNHEY and CDR2 SMNVEV come from the germline V gene (reference sequence). The CDR3 has 16 residues. The V and J ends lost 7 bases and 7 bases, in that order; junction bases with no gene match: 11. The CDR3 DNA reads as TGTGCCAGCACCATCGGGACAGGGACCAACAATTCACCCCTCCACTTT. Its translation: CASTIGTGTNNSPLHF.

Here the CDR3 reads CAISESLDPLNQPQHF. CDR3 sequence (DNA): TGTGCCATCAGTGAGTCGCTAGACCCTCTCAATCAGCCCCAGCATTTT. The chain is built from TRBV10-3 and TRBJ1-5; D ambiguous. V was cut by 0 bases and J by 3 bases, with 12 bases left in between. Germline V gene data show CDR1 as ENHRY and CDR2 as SYGVKD. The CDR3 is 16 amino acids.

The CDR3 region is CASSQELLSWGAGNTIYF. The CDR3, as DNA: TGTGCCAGCAGCCAAGAACTCTTATCGTGGGGCGCAGGAAACACCATATATTTT. The V and J genes are TRBV14 and TRBJ1-3; perhaps TRBD1 as D (5 bases). Trimming took 0 bases from V and 4 from J, leaving 19 bases between them. The CDR3 has 18 amino acids. Germline lookup yields CDR1 SGHDN and CDR2 FVKESK. The full variable domain, in which reference TRBV14 and TRBJ1-3 provide the parts outside the CDR3, is EAGVTQFPSHSVIEKGQTVTLRCDPISGHDNLYWYRRVMGKEIKFLLHFVKESKQDESGMPNNRFLAERTGGTYSTLKVQPAELEDSGVYFCASSQELLSWGAGNTIYFGEGSWLTVV.